This TCR beta chain was identified in a study of T cell responses to AZD1222 COVID-19 vaccine. Study-level points and caveats: No day 14 peak samples; only post-peak repertoires were characterized. A reported finding is that nearly half of spike-specific TCRs target unmutated variant regions. Clonal diversity may have been underestimated in mostly white British donors.

Regarding this clone: Antigen specificity is unknown.

Data came from immunoSEQ multiplex PCR; TCRdb stores just in-frame clones and leaves some out. The sample holds around 190,000 clones, 94% seen once. The sample here was peripheral blood, taken 28 days after the second AZD1222 dose. The origin of this receptor is an adult who received the AZD1222 COVID-19 vaccine.

CDR3: CASSGPRQGGEQYF. Here the CDR3 DNA reads TGTGCCAGCAGCGGCCCCAGACAGGGAGGCGAGCAGTACTTC. V gene TRBV21-1 combines with J gene TRBJ2-7; the D call of TRBD1 is as the table states it, not checked on the DNA. TRBV21-1 is flagged as a pseudogene. This CDR3 is 14 amino acids long.